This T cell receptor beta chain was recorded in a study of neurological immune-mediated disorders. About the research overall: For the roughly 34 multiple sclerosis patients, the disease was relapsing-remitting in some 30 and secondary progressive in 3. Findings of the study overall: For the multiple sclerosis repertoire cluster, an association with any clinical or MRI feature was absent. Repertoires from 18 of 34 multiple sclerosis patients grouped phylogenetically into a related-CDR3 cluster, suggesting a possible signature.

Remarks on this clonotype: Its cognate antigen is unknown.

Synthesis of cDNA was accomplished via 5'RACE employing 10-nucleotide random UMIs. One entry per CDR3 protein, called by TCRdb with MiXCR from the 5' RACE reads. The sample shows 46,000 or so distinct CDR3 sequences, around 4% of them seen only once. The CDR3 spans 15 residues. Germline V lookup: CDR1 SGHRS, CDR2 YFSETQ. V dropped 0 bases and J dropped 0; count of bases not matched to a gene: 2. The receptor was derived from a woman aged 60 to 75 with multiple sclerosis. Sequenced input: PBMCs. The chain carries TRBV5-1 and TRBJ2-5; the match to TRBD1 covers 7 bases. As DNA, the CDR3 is TGCGCCAGCAGCTTGGGGGACAGAGACCAAGAGACCCAGTACTTC. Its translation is CASSLGDRDQETQYF. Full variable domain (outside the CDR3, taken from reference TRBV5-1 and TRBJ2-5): KAGVTQTPRYLIKTRGQQVTLSCSPISGHRSVSWYQQTPGQGLQFLFEYFSETQRNKGNFPGRFSGRQFSNSRSEMNVSTLELGDSALYLCASSLGDRDQETQYFGPGTRLLVL.